This TCR beta chain was recorded in a study of T cell responses to AZD1222 COVID-19 vaccine. Study conclusions and caveats: Baseline seropositives among AZD1222 recipients totaled only five or six. Donors skewed white British and female; clonal diversity was possibly underestimated. Unmutated variant regions reportedly attract nearly half of all spike-specific TCRs. Regions 160-218 and 743-854 held dominance among vaccine-associated CD4 TCRs, which spanned spike.

Sequencing used immunoSEQ multiplex PCR; TCRdb keeps in-frame clones, though not all of them. Altogether 98,000 or so clones are present, around 90% being singletons, with the ten largest covering approximately 3.1%. The CDR3 covers 15 residues. V lost 9 bases to trimming and J lost 7 bases; unmatched junction nucleotides: 13. Germline CDR1 is LNHDA and CDR2 is SQIVND (reference sequence). This clone was counted once. The antigen is unknown. This chain links TRBV19 with TRBJ1-4, with 8 bases aligning to TRBD1. Specimen: peripheral blood, collected on day 0 of MenACWY control vaccination. The receptor was isolated from an adult in good health. CDR3 region: CASLRGGTGAEKLFF. The CDR3 bases are TGTGCCAGCCTCCGGGGGGGGACAGGCGCTGAAAAACTGTTTTTT.